The rows below give T cell receptor beta chains drawn from one sample of a study of cytomegalovirus exposure and HLA in healthy donors. Method: immunoSEQ multiplex PCR; TCRdb's copy keeps in-frame clones and lacks some. The sample consists of roughly 250,000 clones, around nine tenths of them appearing once. The sequenced sample consisted of PBMCs. These receptors originate from a man aged 18 to 29 in good health and CMV-seronegative. The CDR3 runs from the conserved cysteine through the conserved F or W. Each record gives: D gene, V gene, clone size, J gene, CDR3 protein, CDR3 DNA. The D gene is left open where the match is weak. For some rows the clone size is stated as once, few or many, or as a class when expanded; others skip it.

d_call: TRBD2; v_call: TRBV29-1; clone_size: NA; j_call: TRBJ2-4; cdr3_aa: CSVEAHAGLAGGPSKNIQYF; cdr3_nt: TGCAGCGTTGAAGCTCATGCGGGGCTAGCGGGAGGGCCGTCCAAAAACATTCAGTACTTC
d_call: TRBD1; v_call: TRBV27; clone_size: NA; j_call: TRBJ1-2; cdr3_aa: CASSSEMGQYYGYTF; cdr3_nt: TGTGCCAGCAGTTCAGAAATGGGACAGTACTATGGCTACACCTTC
d_call: TRBD1; v_call: TRBV7-6; clone_size: NA; j_call: TRBJ2-2; cdr3_aa: CASSPDRVWLFF; cdr3_nt: TGTGCCAGCAGCCCCGACAGGGTGTGGCTGTTTTTT
d_call: TRBD2; v_call: TRBV19; clone_size: few; j_call: TRBJ2-7; cdr3_aa: CASSISSGSEQYF; cdr3_nt: TGTGCCAGTAGTATCTCTAGCGGATCCGAGCAGTACTTC
d_call: NA; v_call: TRBV10-3; clone_size: NA; j_call: TRBJ2-5; cdr3_aa: CAISGGIQETQYF; cdr3_nt: TGTGCCATCAGTGGCGGCATACAAGAGACCCAGTACTTC
d_call: TRBD1; v_call: TRBV9; clone_size: once; j_call: TRBJ2-1; cdr3_aa: CASSVHAGGSYNEQFF; cdr3_nt: TGTGCCAGCAGCGTCCACGCAGGGGGCTCCTACAATGAGCAGTTCTTC
d_call: NA; v_call: TRBV5-5; clone_size: NA; j_call: TRBJ2-1; cdr3_aa: CASSLTGTEQFF; cdr3_nt: TGTGCCAGCAGCTTGACGGGTACTGAGCAGTTCTTC
d_call: NA; v_call: TRBV28; clone_size: NA; j_call: TRBJ2-7; cdr3_aa: CASSLYAGGEQYF; cdr3_nt: TGTGCCAGCAGTTTATATGCGGGTGGCGAGCAGTACTTC
d_call: NA; v_call: TRBV12-5; clone_size: NA; j_call: TRBJ1-2; cdr3_aa: CASGLWAGYTF; cdr3_nt: TGTGCTAGTGGTCTCTGGGCGGGCTACACCTTC
d_call: NA; v_call: TRBV9; clone_size: few; j_call: TRBJ2-5; cdr3_aa: CASSVAAGMRETQYF; cdr3_nt: TGTGCCAGCAGCGTAGCGGCAGGGATGAGGGAGACCCAGTACTTC
d_call: NA; v_call: TRBV7-2; clone_size: few; j_call: TRBJ2-7; cdr3_aa: CASSLVGGLYEQYF; cdr3_nt: TGTGCCAGCAGCTTAGTCGGGGGGCTGTACGAGCAGTACTTC
d_call: NA; v_call: TRBV7-4; clone_size: NA; j_call: TRBJ2-3; cdr3_aa: CASNHGEVADTQYF; cdr3_nt: TGTGCCAGCAACCATGGGGAGGTCGCAGATACGCAGTATTTT
d_call: NA; v_call: TRBV6-1; clone_size: NA; j_call: TRBJ2-1; cdr3_aa: CASSDGARRRLPNNEQFF; cdr3_nt: TGTGCCAGCAGTGATGGGGCTCGGCGGCGGCTCCCGAACAATGAGCAGTTCTTC